Given below is one T cell receptor beta chain in context. The data originate from a study of T cell changes during pregnancy in multiple sclerosis. From germline, CDR1 is MDHEN and CDR2 SYDVKM. The CDR3 spans 14 residues. Trimming removed 5 bases at V and 0 bases at J, with 10 bases between. Using immunoSEQ multiplex PCR, the repertoire was profiled, and TCRdb retains in-frame clones only, with some absent. The sample consists of around 62,000 clones, roughly nine tenths of them appearing once. Sequencing used peripheral blood, obtained in the first trimester of pregnancy. The J gene is TRBJ1-2, the V gene TRBV28; D gene unclear. The TCR was taken from a female donor with multiple sclerosis, enrolled in a pregnancy study. CDR3 sequence: CASSGGGANYGYTF. The CDR3 DNA is TGTGCCAGCAGTGGAGGTGGGGCTAACTATGGCTACACCTTC.